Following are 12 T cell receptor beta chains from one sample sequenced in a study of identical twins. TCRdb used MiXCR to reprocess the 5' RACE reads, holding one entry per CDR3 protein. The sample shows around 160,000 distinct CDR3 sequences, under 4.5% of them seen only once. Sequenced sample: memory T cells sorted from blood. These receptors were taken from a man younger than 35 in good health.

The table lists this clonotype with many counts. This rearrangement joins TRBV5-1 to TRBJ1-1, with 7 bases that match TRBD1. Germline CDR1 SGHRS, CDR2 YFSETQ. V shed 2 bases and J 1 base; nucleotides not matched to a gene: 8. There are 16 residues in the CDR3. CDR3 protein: CASSFYTGQANTEAFF. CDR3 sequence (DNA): TGCGCCAGCAGCTTTTATACCGGACAGGCGAACACTGAAGCTTTCTTT.

The CDR3 sequence is CASSLLTRGKGAYNEQFF. The CDR3 DNA reads TGTGCCAGCTCACTTCTGACTCGTGGGAAAGGGGCCTACAATGAGCAGTTCTTC. The chain couples TRBV18 to TRBJ2-1; tentative D call: TRBD1 (5 bases). The CDR3 extends over 18 amino acids. The germline V gene has CDR1 KGHSH and CDR2 LQKENI. Trimming took 4 bases from V and 2 from J, leaving 21 bases between them.

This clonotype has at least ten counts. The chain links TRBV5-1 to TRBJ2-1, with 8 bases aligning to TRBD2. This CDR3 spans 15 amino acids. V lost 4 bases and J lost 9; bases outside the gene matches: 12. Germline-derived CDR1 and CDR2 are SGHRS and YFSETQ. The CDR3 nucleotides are TGCGCCAGCAGCCCCCTAGAGCGGGAGAGGACTGAGCAGTTCTTC. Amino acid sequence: CASSPLERERTEQFF.

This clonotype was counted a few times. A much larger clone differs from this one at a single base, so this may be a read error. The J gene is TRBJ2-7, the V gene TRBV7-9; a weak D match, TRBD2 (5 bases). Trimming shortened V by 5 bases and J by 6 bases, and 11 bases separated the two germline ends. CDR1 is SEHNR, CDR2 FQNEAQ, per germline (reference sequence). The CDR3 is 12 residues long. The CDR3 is CASSRGLSEQYF. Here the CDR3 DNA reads TGTGCCAGCAGCCGAGGACTCTCCGAGCAGTACTTC.

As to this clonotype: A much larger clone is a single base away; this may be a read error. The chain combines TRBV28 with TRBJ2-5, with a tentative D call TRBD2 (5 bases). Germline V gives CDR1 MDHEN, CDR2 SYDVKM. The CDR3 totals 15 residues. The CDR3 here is CASSLRRGYQEAQYF. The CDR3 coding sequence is TGTGCCAGCAGTTTACGCCGGGGATATCAAGAGGCCCAGTACTTC.

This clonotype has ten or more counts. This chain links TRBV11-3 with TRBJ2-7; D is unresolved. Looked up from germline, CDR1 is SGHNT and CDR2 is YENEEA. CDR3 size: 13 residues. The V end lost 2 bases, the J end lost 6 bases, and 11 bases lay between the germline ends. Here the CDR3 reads CASSLLESREQYV. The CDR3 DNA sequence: TGTGCCAGCAGCTTACTGGAGTCGCGCGAGCAGTACGTC.

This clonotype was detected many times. The DNA of the CDR3 is TGTGCCAGCAGTCCCGGACAGGGGCACGAGACCCAGTACTTC. It specifies CASSPGQGHETQYF. This sequence joins TRBV6-1 and TRBJ2-5, with 9 bases that match TRBD1. CDR1 and CDR2 (germline): MNHNS, SASEGT. CDR3 size: 14 residues. Trimming took 5 bases from V and 5 from J; bases not matched to a gene: 6.

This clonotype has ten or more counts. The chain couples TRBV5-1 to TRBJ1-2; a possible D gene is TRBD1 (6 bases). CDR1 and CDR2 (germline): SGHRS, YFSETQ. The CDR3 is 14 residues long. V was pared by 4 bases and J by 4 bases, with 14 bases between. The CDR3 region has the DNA TGCGCCAGCAGCCCGGACGGACAGCCCTATGGCTACACCTTC. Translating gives CASSPDGQPYGYTF. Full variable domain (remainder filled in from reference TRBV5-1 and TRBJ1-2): KAGVTQTPRYLIKTRGQQVTLSCSPISGHRSVSWYQQTPGQGLQFLFEYFSETQRNKGNFPGRFSGRQFSNSRSEMNVSTLELGDSALYLCASSPDGQPYGYTFGSGTRLTVV.

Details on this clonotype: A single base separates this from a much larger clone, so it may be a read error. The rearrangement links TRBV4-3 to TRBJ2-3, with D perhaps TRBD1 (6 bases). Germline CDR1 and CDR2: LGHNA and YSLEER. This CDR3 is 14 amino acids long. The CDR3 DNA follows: TGCGCCAGCAGCCAAGATTCAGGGGTAGATACGCAGTGTTTT. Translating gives CASSQDSGVDTQCF.

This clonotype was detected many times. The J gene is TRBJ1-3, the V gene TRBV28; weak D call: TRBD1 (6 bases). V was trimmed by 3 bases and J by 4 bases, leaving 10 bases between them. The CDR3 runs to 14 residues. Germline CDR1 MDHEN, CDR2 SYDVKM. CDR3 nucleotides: TGTGCCAGCAGTTTCCAAGACAGGGGAAACACCATATATTTT. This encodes CASSFQDRGNTIYF. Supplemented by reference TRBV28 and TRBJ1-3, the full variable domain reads DVKVTQSSRYLVKRTGEKVFLECVQDMDHENMFWYRQDPGLGLRLIYFSYDVKMKEKGDIPEGYSVSREKKERFSLILESASTNQTSMYLCASSFQDRGNTIYFGEGSWLTVV.

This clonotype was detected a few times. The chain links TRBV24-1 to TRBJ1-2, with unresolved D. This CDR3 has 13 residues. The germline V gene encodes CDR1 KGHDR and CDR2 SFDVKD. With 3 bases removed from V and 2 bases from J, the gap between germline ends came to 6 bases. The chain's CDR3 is CATSDTRNYGYTF. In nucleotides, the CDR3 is TGTGCCACCAGTGATACTAGGAACTATGGCTACACCTTC.

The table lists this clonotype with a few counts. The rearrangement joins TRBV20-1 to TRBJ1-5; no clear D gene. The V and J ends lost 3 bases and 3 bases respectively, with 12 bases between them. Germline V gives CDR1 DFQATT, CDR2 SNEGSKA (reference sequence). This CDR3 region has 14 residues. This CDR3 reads CSASNPGFNQPQHF. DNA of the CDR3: TGCAGTGCTAGTAATCCGGGGTTCAATCAGCCCCAGCATTTT.